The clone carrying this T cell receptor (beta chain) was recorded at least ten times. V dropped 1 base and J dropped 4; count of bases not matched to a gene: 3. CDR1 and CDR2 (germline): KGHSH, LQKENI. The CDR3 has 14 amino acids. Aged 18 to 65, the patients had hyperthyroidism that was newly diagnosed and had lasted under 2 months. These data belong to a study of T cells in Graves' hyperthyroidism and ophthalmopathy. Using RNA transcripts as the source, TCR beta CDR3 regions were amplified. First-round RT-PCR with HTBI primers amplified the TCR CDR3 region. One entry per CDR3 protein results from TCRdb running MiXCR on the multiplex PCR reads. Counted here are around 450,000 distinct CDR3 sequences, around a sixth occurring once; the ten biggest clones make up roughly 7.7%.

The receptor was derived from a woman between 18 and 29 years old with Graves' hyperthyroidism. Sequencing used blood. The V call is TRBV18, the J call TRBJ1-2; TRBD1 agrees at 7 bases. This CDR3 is CASSPQGAPYGYTF. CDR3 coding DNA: TGTGCCAGCTCACCACAGGGGGCACCCTATGGCTACACCTTC.